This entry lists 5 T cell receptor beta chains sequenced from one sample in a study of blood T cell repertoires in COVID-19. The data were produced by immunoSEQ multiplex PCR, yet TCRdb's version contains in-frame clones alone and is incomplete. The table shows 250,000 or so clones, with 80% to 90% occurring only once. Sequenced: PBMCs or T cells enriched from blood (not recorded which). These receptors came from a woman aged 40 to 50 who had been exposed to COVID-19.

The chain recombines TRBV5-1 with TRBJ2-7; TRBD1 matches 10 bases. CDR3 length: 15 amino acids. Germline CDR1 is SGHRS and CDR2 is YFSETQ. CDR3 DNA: TGTGCCAGCAGCTTGGCCGGGACAGGGGTACGTGAGCAGTACGTC. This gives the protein CASSLAGTGVREQYV.

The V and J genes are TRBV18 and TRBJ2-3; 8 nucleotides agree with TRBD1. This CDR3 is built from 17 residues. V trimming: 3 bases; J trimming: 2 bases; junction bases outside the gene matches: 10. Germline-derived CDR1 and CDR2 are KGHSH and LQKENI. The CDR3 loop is CASSPGRGRANTDTQYF. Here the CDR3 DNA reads TGTGCCAGCTCACCCGGCAGGGGGCGCGCGAACACAGATACGCAGTATTTT.

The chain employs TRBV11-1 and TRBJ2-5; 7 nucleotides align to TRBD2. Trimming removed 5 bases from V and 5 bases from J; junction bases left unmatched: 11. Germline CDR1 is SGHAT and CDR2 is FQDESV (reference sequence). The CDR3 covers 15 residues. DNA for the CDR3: TGTGCCAGCAGCCCCCATGGGGGGGGGAAGGAGACCCAGTACTTC. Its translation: CASSPHGGGKETQYF.

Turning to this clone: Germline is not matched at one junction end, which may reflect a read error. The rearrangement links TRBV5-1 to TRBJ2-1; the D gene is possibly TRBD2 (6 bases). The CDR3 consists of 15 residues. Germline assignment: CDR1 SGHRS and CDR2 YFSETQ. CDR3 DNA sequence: TGTGCCAGCAGCGTAGCGGCCCTATCCTACAATGAGCAGTTCTTC. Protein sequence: CASSVAALSYNEQFF. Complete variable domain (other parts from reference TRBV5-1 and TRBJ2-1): KAGVTQTPRYLIKTRGQQVTLSCSPISGHRSVSWYQQTPGQGLQFLFEYFSETQRNKGNFPGRFSGRQFSNSRSEMNVSTLELGDSALYLCASSVAALSYNEQFFGPGTRLTVL.

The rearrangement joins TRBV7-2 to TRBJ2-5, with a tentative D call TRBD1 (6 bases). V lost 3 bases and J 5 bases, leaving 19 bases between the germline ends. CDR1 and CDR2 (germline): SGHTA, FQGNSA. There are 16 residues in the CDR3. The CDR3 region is CASSLAGASRGETQYF. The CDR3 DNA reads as TGTGCCAGCAGCTTGGCCGGGGCCTCGAGGGGGGAGACCCAGTACTTC.